The source of this T cell receptor beta chain is a study of shared clonotypes between healthy human individuals. The V and J ends lost 7 bases and 8 bases, in that order; junction bases with no gene match: 11. CDR3 length: 14 amino acids. The V gene's germline CDR1 is MNHEY and CDR2 SMNVEV (reference sequence). Sequencing was performed with immunoSEQ multiplex PCR; in TCRdb, only in-frame clones are kept and a portion is missing. The table has roughly 700,000 clones, about 92% seen once; the top ten hold 30% to 40%. The TCR was taken from a man aged 18 to 29 in good health. Some clones in this sample may be carry-over from other donors' samples. The specimen sequenced was memory CD8+ T cells from PBMCs. The subset was: CD45RO+ cells pooled with CCR7-negative TemRA cells. The gene calls are TRBV27 and TRBJ2-1; 7 positions agree with TRBD2. The CDR3 DNA is TGTGCCAGCACCTCCTGGGGGAGGGACGATGAGCAGTTCTTC. This gives the protein CASTSWGRDDEQFF.